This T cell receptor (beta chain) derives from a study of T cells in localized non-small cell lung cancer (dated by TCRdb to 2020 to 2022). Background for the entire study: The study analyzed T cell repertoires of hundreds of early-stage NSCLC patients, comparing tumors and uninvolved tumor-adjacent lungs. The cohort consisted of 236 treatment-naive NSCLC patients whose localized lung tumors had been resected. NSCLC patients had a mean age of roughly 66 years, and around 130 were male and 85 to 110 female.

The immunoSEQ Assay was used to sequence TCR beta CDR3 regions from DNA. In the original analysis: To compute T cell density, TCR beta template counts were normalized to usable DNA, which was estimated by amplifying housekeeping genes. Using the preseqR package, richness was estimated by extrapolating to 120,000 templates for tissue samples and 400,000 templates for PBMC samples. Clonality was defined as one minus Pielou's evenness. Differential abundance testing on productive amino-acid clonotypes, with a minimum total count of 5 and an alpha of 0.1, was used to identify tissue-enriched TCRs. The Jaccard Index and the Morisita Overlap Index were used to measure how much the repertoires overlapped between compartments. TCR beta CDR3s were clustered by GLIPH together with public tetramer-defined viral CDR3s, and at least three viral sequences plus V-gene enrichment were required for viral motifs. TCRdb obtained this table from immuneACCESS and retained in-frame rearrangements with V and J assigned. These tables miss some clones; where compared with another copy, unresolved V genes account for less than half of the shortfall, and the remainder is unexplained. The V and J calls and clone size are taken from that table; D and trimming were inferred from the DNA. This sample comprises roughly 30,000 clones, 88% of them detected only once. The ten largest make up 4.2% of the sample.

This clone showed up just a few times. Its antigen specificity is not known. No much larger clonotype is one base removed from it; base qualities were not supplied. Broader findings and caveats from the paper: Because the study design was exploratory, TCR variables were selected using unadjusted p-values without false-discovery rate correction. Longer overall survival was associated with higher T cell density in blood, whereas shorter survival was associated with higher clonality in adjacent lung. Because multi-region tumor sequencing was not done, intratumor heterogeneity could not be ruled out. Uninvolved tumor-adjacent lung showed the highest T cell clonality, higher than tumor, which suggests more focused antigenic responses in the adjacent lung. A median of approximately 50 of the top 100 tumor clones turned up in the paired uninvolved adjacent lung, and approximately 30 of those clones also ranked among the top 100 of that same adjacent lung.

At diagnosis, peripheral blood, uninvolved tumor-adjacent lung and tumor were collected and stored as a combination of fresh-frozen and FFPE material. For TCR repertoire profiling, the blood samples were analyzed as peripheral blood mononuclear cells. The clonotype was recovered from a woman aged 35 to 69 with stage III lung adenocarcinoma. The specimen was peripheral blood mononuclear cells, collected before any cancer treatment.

The DNA sequence follows: TGTGCCAGCAGTGACCAACGGGGGGACTACAATGAGCAGTTCTTC. It translates to CASSDQRGDYNEQFF. This chain joins TRBV6-4 to TRBJ2-1, with 7 bases matching TRBD2. CDR1 MRHNA and CDR2 SNTAGT are derived from the germline V gene. The CDR3 has 15 amino acids, counting the end cysteine and phenylalanine. Solely the CDR3 DNA is kept, with 45 bases framed from the first base. V and J are trimmed by 2 bases and 3 bases, and the gene matches miss 4 bases of the junction.